This TCR beta chain stems from a study of blood T cell repertoires in COVID-19. The V and J ends lost 4 bases and 6 bases respectively, with 20 bases between them. The CDR3 loop spans 15 amino acids. Germline values: CDR1 SQVTM, CDR2 ANQGSEA. Profiling relied on immunoSEQ multiplex PCR, and the TCRdb table lists in-frame clones only, not all of them. Of around 100,000 clones detected, almost 80% appear once; the ten largest clones hold 9.5% to 13%. V is TRBV29-1 and J is TRBJ2-3, with a possible D match to TRBD2 (6 bases). The TCR sequence derives from a woman aged 70-85 years with acute or convalescent COVID-19. Material: peripheral blood. The CDR3 DNA reads TGCAGCGTTGCCCGACCCGGGGGAATCGGGGATACGCAGTATTTT. Translated, it gives CSVARPGGIGDTQYF.